Shown below are 32 T cell receptor beta chains from a single sample sequenced in a study of T-cell memory formation after mild COVID-19. TCRdb fed the 5' RACE reads into MiXCR, producing one record per CDR3 protein. The repertoire holds about 430,000 distinct CDR3 sequences, with roughly 26% as singletons. Source material: PBMCs or a T cell subset sorted from them (not recorded which). The receptors stem from an adult woman who had mild COVID-19 (a few samples of this study predate the infection). Cell type and time point are not known.

A few counts support this clonotype. The V call is TRBV7-3, the J call TRBJ1-2, with 9 bases fitting TRBD1. V dropped 5 bases and J dropped 6; count of bases not matched to a gene: 10. The CDR3 length is 15 residues. Germline V gene sequence: CDR1 SGHTA, CDR2 FQGTGA. Written as DNA, the CDR3 is TGTGCCAGCAGCGTCGACGGGACAGGGACTAATGGCTACACCTTC. Translating it yields CASSVDGTGTNGYTF.

This chain joins TRBV4-1 and TRBJ1-2; TRBD1 might be the D (5 bases). The CDR3 sequence is 14 residues long. Germline loops: CDR1 MGHRA, CDR2 YSYEKL. V was cut by 0 bases and J by 4 bases, with 9 bases left in between. The CDR3 spells CASSQEWGGYGYTF. DNA of the CDR3: TGCGCCAGCAGCCAAGAATGGGGCGGCTATGGCTACACCTTC.

This clonotype has just a few counts. This chain connects TRBV29-1 to TRBJ1-2; tentative D call: TRBD1 (5 bases). The CDR3 covers 17 residues. Germline CDR1 and CDR2: SQVTM and ANQGSEA. Trimming pared 3 bases from V and 3 bases from J, leaving 23 bases between. The CDR3 here is CSVDKVGTHLLDYGYTF. CDR3 nucleotides: TGCAGCGTTGATAAAGTAGGGACCCACTTATTGGACTATGGCTACACCTTC.

The CDR3 coding sequence is TGCGCCAGCAGCATGACCGGGACAGCGAGACCCCCCTTTGCCCCGAACACTGAAGCTTTCTTT. It yields the protein CASSMTGTARPPFAPNTEAFF. The rearrangement joins TRBV5-1 to TRBJ1-1; TRBD1 aligns across 7 bases. The CDR3 covers 21 residues. V gave up 4 bases and J gave up 1 base; unmatched junction bases: 25. Germline loops: CDR1 SGHRS, CDR2 YFSETQ.

CDR3 DNA: TGTGCCAGCAGCGTTCTCAAGAACCAGCCCCAGCATTTT. This sequence encodes CASSVLKNQPQHF. V is TRBV7-2 and J is TRBJ1-5, with D unclear. V lost 5 bases and J lost 7, with 12 bases in between. The germline gives CDR1 SGHTA, CDR2 FQGNSA. This CDR3 comprises 13 residues.

This chain connects TRBV7-8 to TRBJ1-2; D unclear. Germline-derived CDR1 and CDR2 are SGHVS and FQNEAQ. The CDR3 contains 12 residues. Trimming cost V 5 bases and J 5 bases, with 9 bases left between them. CDR3 region: CASSATEYGYTF. The CDR3 DNA sequence: TGTGCCAGCAGCGCAACAGAATATGGCTACACCTTC. Full variable domain (outside the CDR3, taken from reference TRBV7-8 and TRBJ1-2): GAGVSQSPRYKVAKRGQDVALRCDPISGHVSLFWYQQALGQGPEFLTYFQNEAQLDKSGLPSDRFFAERPEGSVSTLKIQRTQQEDSAVYLCASSATEYGYTFGSGTRLTVV.

The chain links TRBV7-9 to TRBJ1-5; D is uncertain. Per germline, CDR1 SEHNR and CDR2 FQNEAQ (reference sequence). V lost 0 bases to trimming and J lost 3 bases, with 12 bases between them. This CDR3 region has 16 residues. This chain's CDR3 is CASSLALADANQPQHF. The CDR3 DNA is TGTGCCAGCAGCTTAGCGCTGGCGGATGCCAATCAGCCCCAGCATTTT.

This chain uses TRBV9 with TRBJ2-3; 10 positions agree with TRBD1. Trimming cost V 2 bases and J 1 base; bases outside gene matches: 7. This CDR3 comprises 17 residues. In germline, CDR1 is SGDLS, CDR2 YYNGEE. The CDR3 is CASSVLAGTGGTDTQYF. DNA of the CDR3: TGTGCCAGCAGCGTCCTTGCCGGGACAGGGGGCACAGATACGCAGTATTTT.

There are many counts of this clonotype. The gene calls are TRBV19 and TRBJ2-1; the match to TRBD2 covers 7 bases. The CDR3 is 15 amino acids. With V trimmed by 4 bases and J by 0 bases, 3 bases remained unmatched. Looked up from germline, CDR1 is LNHDA and CDR2 is SQIVND (reference sequence). In nucleotides, the CDR3 is TGTGCCAGTAGTAGCGGGGGAAGCTCCTACAATGAGCAGTTCTTC. Amino acids: CASSSGGSSYNEQFF.

The table lists this clonotype with a few counts. Here the CDR3 DNA reads TGTGCCAGCAGTTTAAAGGGACACTCCAACTATGGCTACACCTTC. It encodes CASSLKGHSNYGYTF. This chain connects TRBV12-3 or TRBV12-4 to TRBJ1-2; D perhaps matches TRBD1 (6 bases). The CDR3 loop spans 15 amino acids. The V and J ends lost 2 bases and 2 bases respectively, with 12 bases between them.

This clonotype appeared a few times. The rearrangement uses TRBV18 and TRBJ1-1; D unresolved. Trimming cost V 2 bases and J 3 bases, with 4 bases left between them. CDR1 is KGHSH and CDR2 is LQKENI in the germline V gene. This CDR3 is 12 amino acids long. CDR3 protein: CASSPGYTEAFF. CDR3 nucleotide sequence: TGTGCCAGCTCACCAGGGTACACTGAAGCTTTCTTT.

The J gene is TRBJ2-3, the V gene TRBV5-1; D assignment may be TRBD1 or TRBD2 (5 bases each). Germline CDR1 is SGHRS and CDR2 is YFSETQ. V lost 1 base and J lost 9, with 27 bases in between. The CDR3 has 18 amino acids. CDR3 in amino acids: CASSLRSAVAGDGDTQYF. The CDR3, as DNA: TGCGCCAGCAGCTTGAGGTCGGCGGTAGCTGGGGATGGGGACACGCAGTATTTT.

This clonotype was seen more than once but under ten times. The CDR3 protein is CASSPGLADGTQYF. In DNA form, the CDR3 reads TGTGCCAGCAGCCCGGGACTAGCAGACGGGACCCAGTACTTC. The gene calls are TRBV11-2 and TRBJ2-5, with 9 bases lining up with TRBD2. Germline V gives CDR1 SGHAT, CDR2 FQNNGV. V trimming: 5 bases; J trimming: 7 bases; junction bases outside the gene matches: 8. The CDR3 length is 14 residues.

V is TRBV27 and J is TRBJ2-7; 12 positions match TRBD1. The germline CDR1 and CDR2 sequences are MNHEY and SMNVEV (reference sequence). The CDR3 spans 15 residues. The ends lost 7 bases at V and 4 bases at J; junction bases unmatched: 8. For the CDR3, the DNA is TGTGCCAGCACATCCGGGACAGGGGGCAAGTACGAGCAGTACTTC. This gives the protein CASTSGTGGKYEQYF.

The chain uses TRBV7-2 and TRBJ1-1, with unresolved D. CDR1 SGHTA and CDR2 FQGNSA come from the germline V gene. Trimming cost V 4 bases and J 5 bases, with 11 bases left between them. This CDR3 is built from 13 residues. The CDR3 here is CASSSHIATEAFF. The CDR3 bases are TGTGCCAGCAGCTCCCATATTGCGACTGAAGCTTTCTTT.

This clonotype turned up a few times. V is TRBV5-1 and J is TRBJ2-3; D uncertain. The germline V gene encodes CDR1 SGHRS and CDR2 YFSETQ. This CDR3 has 14 amino acids. Trimming took 0 bases from V and 2 from J, leaving 7 bases between them. CDR3 DNA sequence: TGCGCCAGCAGCTTGGACAGTATCACAGATACGCAGTATTTT. This encodes CASSLDSITDTQYF.

This sequence joins TRBV12-3 or TRBV12-4 and TRBJ2-7; no definite D call. The CDR3 consists of 12 residues. V lost 3 bases to trimming and J lost 6 bases, with 9 bases between them. For the CDR3, the DNA is TGTGCCAGCAGTTTTTCTAGGGTCGAGCAGTACTTC. Translation: CASSFSRVEQYF.

This chain joins TRBV29-1 and TRBJ1-5, with D perhaps TRBD1 (5 bases). V gave up 4 bases and J gave up 5 bases, with 12 bases separating them. The CDR3 is 13 residues long. Germline V gene sequence: CDR1 SQVTM, CDR2 ANQGSEA. The CDR3 here is CSVAGAKYQPQHF. The CDR3 DNA follows: TGCAGCGTTGCCGGGGCCAAATATCAGCCCCAGCATTTT.

This clonotype has only a few counts. DNA for the CDR3: TGTGCCAGCGCTCGGGGAACCGGGGAGCTGTTTTTT. The encoded protein is CASARGTGELFF. The rearrangement uses TRBV7-9 and TRBJ2-2, with D possibly matching TRBD2 (5 bases). The CDR3 runs to 12 residues. V was clipped by 8 bases and J by 5 bases, with 9 bases between them. From germline, CDR1 is SEHNR and CDR2 FQNEAQ (reference sequence).

This clonotype was seen many times. The rearrangement links TRBV4-1 to TRBJ2-7, with TRBD1 as a possible D gene (6 bases). V was trimmed by 0 bases and J by 1 base, leaving 13 bases between them. The CDR3 has 16 amino acids. Looked up from germline, CDR1 is MGHRA and CDR2 is YSYEKL. For the CDR3, the DNA is TGCGCCAGCAGCCAAGATCTCGAGACAGGATCCTACGAGCAGTACTTC. Amino acids: CASSQDLETGSYEQYF.

This clonotype was observed at least ten times. The J gene is TRBJ2-1, the V gene TRBV7-3, with D perhaps TRBD2 (6 bases). V lost 3 bases to trimming and J lost 0 bases, with 9 bases between them. Germline loops: CDR1 SGHTA, CDR2 FQGTGA. The CDR3 length is 15 residues. The CDR3 nucleotides read TGTGCCAGCAGCTTGGACGGGGGCTCCTACAATGAGCAGTTCTTC. Protein product: CASSLDGGSYNEQFF.

This sequence joins TRBV12-3 or TRBV12-4 and TRBJ1-2; D is perhaps TRBD1 (6 bases). Trimming took off 6 bases at V and 2 bases at J, with 16 bases between the two ends. CDR3 length: 15 residues. The CDR3 reads CASSRGRGQNYGYTF. The DNA for the CDR3 is TGTGCCAGCAGCCGAGGTCGGGGGCAGAACTATGGCTACACCTTC.

This rearrangement joins TRBV6-2 or TRBV6-3 to TRBJ2-7; D may match TRBD1 or TRBD2 (5 bases each). With 5 bases removed from V and 0 bases from J, the gap between germline ends came to 11 bases. The length of the CDR3 is 14 residues. Germline loops: CDR1 MNHEY, CDR2 SVGEGT. CDR3 sequence (DNA): TGTGCCAGCAGTATGGACGGGGCCTCCTACGAGCAGTACTTC. Amino acid sequence: CASSMDGASYEQYF.

This rearrangement joins TRBV24-1 to TRBJ2-5; 9 positions match TRBD2. CDR3 size: 16 residues. The germline CDR1 and CDR2 sequences are KGHDR and SFDVKD. Trimming at V came to 1 base and at J to 2 bases, leaving 4 bases not matched to a gene. CDR3 sequence (DNA): TGTGCCACCAGTGATTTTAGTAGCGGGGGACAAGAGACCCAGTACTTC. This translates into CATSDFSSGGQETQYF.

This rearrangement joins TRBV27 to TRBJ2-6; TRBD1 agrees at 9 bases. CDR1 is MNHEY, CDR2 SMNVEV, per germline (reference sequence). J gave up 2 bases and V 5 bases, and 1 base lay outside the gene matches. The CDR3 loop spans 15 amino acids. This chain's CDR3 is CASSRDRAGANVLTF. CDR3 sequence (DNA): TGTGCCAGCAGTCGGGACAGGGCTGGGGCCAACGTCCTGACTTTC.

The chain joins TRBV29-1 to TRBJ2-6; D not certain. The CDR3 has 12 residues. Trimming stripped 5 bases from V and 1 base from J, with 3 bases between. Germline CDR1 is SQVTM and CDR2 is ANQGSEA. The CDR3: CSVRSGANVLTF. The DNA for the CDR3 is TGCAGCGTTCGGTCTGGGGCCAACGTCCTGACTTTC.

There are many counts of this clonotype. The chain couples TRBV7-6 to TRBJ1-3; 10 bases fit TRBD1. The V gene's germline CDR1 is SGHVS and CDR2 FNYEAQ. The CDR3 has 17 residues. V gave up 4 bases and J gave up 0 bases; unmatched junction bases: 6. The CDR3 sequence: CASSSQTGGTSGNTIYF. CDR3 coding DNA: TGTGCCAGCAGCTCCCAGACAGGGGGCACCTCTGGAAACACCATATATTTT.

The rearrangement uses TRBV25-1 and TRBJ1-1, with D hard to call. The germline gives CDR1 MGHDK, CDR2 SYGVNS. Trimming took 3 bases from V and 9 from J, leaving 14 bases between them. The CDR3 consists of 13 residues. The CDR3, as DNA: TGTGCCAGCAGTGATTGGTCAGGAGAAAAAGCTTTCTTT. Translation: CASSDWSGEKAFF.

This clonotype was counted only a few times. This chain connects TRBV5-1 to TRBJ2-1, with D perhaps matching TRBD1 or TRBD2 (5 bases each). The V end lost 3 bases, the J end lost 4 bases, and 5 bases lay between the germline ends. The length of the CDR3 is 12 residues. Germline values: CDR1 SGHRS, CDR2 YFSETQ. The CDR3 sequence: CASSWGYNEQFF. The CDR3 DNA reads TGCGCCAGCAGCTGGGGGTACAATGAGCAGTTCTTC.

CDR3 region: CAIKTGRDTEAFF. The CDR3, as DNA: TGTGCCATCAAGACAGGGCGTGACACTGAAGCTTTCTTT. This chain joins TRBV10-3 and TRBJ1-1; 7 bases map to TRBD1. CDR3 length: 13 amino acids. The V gene's germline CDR1 is ENHRY and CDR2 SYGVKD. J was trimmed by 3 bases and V by 7 bases; bases with no gene match: 5.

This clonotype was counted between two and nine times. V gene TRBV6-2 or TRBV6-3 combines with J gene TRBJ1-1, with D unresolved. Germline loops: CDR1 MNHEY, CDR2 SVGEGT. The CDR3 sequence is 13 residues long. V was pared by 5 bases and J by 7 bases, with 14 bases between. The CDR3: CASSRTLGFEAFF. Written as DNA, the CDR3 is TGTGCCAGCAGTCGGACCCTCGGCTTTGAAGCTTTCTTT.

This clonotype was picked up a small number of times. The chain recombines TRBV6-5 with TRBJ2-2; TRBD1 might be the D (5 bases). The germline V gene has CDR1 MNHEY and CDR2 SVGAGI. The CDR3 length is 15 residues. V was cut by 4 bases and J by 4 bases, with 13 bases left in between. CDR3 DNA: TGTGCCAGCAGTTTTGGCAGGGCCATCACCGGGGAGCTGTTTTTT. This translates into CASSFGRAITGELFF.